The clone carrying this T cell receptor beta chain was observed a few times. Its antigen is unknown. Employing constant-segment primers, 5'RACE generated TCR alpha and TCR beta cDNA libraries bearing sample barcodes and UMIs. Each CDR3 protein is one row after TCRdb ran MiXCR on the 5' RACE reads. The sample carries fewer than 15,000 distinct CDR3 sequences, more than 10% recorded once. This entry comes from a study of T-cell memory formation after mild COVID-19. Findings and limits, study-wide: Contracting CD8+ clones were enriched in EMRA, CD4+ mainly in CM and EM. Whether second-wave clones peaking at day 37 were SARS-CoV-2 specific went unconfirmed. The study found balanced CD4/CD8 in clones contracting day 15 to 85 and a CD4+ lean in later expanders.

The CDR3 runs 15 residues. Germline V gene lookup returns CDR1 DFQATT and CDR2 SNEGSKA (reference sequence). V was shortened by 3 bases and J by 4 bases, with 15 bases between the two germline ends. The TCR comes from an adult woman who had mild COVID-19 (a few samples of this study predate the infection). Cell type and time point are not known. The chain couples TRBV20-1 to TRBJ2-2; perhaps TRBD2 as D (6 bases). The material sequenced was PBMCs or a T cell subset sorted from them (not recorded which). The CDR3 DNA reads TGCAGTGCTAGGTGGGGGACTGGGGGCACCGGGGAGCTGTTTTTT. It yields the protein CSARWGTGGTGELFF.